These T cell receptor beta chains were read from a single sample in a study of CD8+ T cells in alopecia areata. Some clones are missing from TCRdb's copy, which holds only in-frame ones; the method was immunoSEQ multiplex PCR. The repertoire includes about 110,000 clones, roughly 59% of them detected once, and less than 25% sits in the top ten. Sequences were obtained from CD8+ T cells sorted from blood. The origin of the receptors is a human donor in good health. Each CDR3 is given with its conserved first and last residue. D genes are given only for firm matches. Not all rows give a size; the values are once, few, many and, for expanded clones, a class.

j_gene: TRBJ2-3; d_gene: TRBD1; v_gene: TRBV7-6; abundance: NA; CDR3aa: CASSRGGGTDTQYF; CDR3nt: TGTGCCAGCAGCCGAGGGGGCGGCACAGATACGCAGTATTTT
j_gene: TRBJ1-2; d_gene: TRBD1; v_gene: TRBV30; abundance: NA; CDR3aa: CAWKGTGSLLGYTF; CDR3nt: TGTGCCTGGAAGGGGACAGGGAGTCTTCTTGGCTACACCTTC
j_gene: TRBJ2-5; d_gene: NA; v_gene: TRBV4-1; abundance: NA; CDR3aa: CASSPGLEETQYF; CDR3nt: TGCGCCAGCAGCCCGGGACTTGAAGAGACCCAGTACTTC
j_gene: TRBJ2-3; d_gene: TRBD2; v_gene: TRBV4-1; abundance: NA; CDR3aa: CASSPFGTSGYTDTQYF; CDR3nt: TGCGCCAGCAGCCCTTTCGGGACTAGCGGGTACACAGATACGCAGTATTTT
j_gene: TRBJ2-7; d_gene: NA; v_gene: TRBV25-1; abundance: NA; CDR3aa: CASSVSYEQYF; CDR3nt: TGTGCCAGCAGTGTCTCCTACGAGCAGTACTTC
j_gene: TRBJ2-5; d_gene: NA; v_gene: TRBV4-2; abundance: NA; CDR3aa: CASSPASDPQETQYF; CDR3nt: TGTGCCAGCAGCCCAGCGTCTGACCCTCAAGAGACCCAGTACTTC
j_gene: TRBJ1-5; d_gene: NA; v_gene: TRBV2; abundance: NA; CDR3aa: CASSAHWTERGNQPQHF; CDR3nt: TGTGCCAGCAGCGCACACTGGACCGAGAGGGGCAATCAGCCCCAGCATTTT
j_gene: TRBJ1-2; d_gene: NA; v_gene: TRBV29-1; abundance: NA; CDR3aa: CSVEEASAGDYGYTF; CDR3nt: TGCAGCGTTGAAGAAGCCAGCGCTGGGGACTATGGCTACACCTTC
j_gene: TRBJ2-7; d_gene: NA; v_gene: TRBV4-1; abundance: once; CDR3aa: CASSQGSGLSSYEQYF; CDR3nt: TGCGCCAGCAGCCAAGGATCGGGACTTAGCTCCTACGAGCAGTACTTC
j_gene: TRBJ2-5; d_gene: NA; v_gene: TRBV5-1; abundance: NA; CDR3aa: CASSLSRGPPRETQYF; CDR3nt: TGCGCCAGCAGCTTGAGTCGGGGGCCCCCCCGTGAGACCCAGTACTTC
j_gene: TRBJ2-1; d_gene: NA; v_gene: TRBV5-1; abundance: few; CDR3aa: CASSLDQGHEQFF; CDR3nt: TGCGCCAGCAGCTTGGATCAGGGCCATGAGCAGTTCTTC
j_gene: TRBJ1-1; d_gene: NA; v_gene: TRBV7-8; abundance: NA; CDR3aa: CASSLATSGTEAFF; CDR3nt: TGTGCCAGCAGCTTAGCCACCTCCGGCACTGAAGCTTTCTTT
j_gene: TRBJ2-4; d_gene: TRBD2; v_gene: TRBV6-1; abundance: many; CDR3aa: CASSEVAGGPKNIQYF; CDR3nt: TGTGCCAGCAGTGAAGTAGCGGGGGGGCCCAAAAACATTCAGTACTTC
j_gene: TRBJ1-5; d_gene: NA; v_gene: TRBV6-1; abundance: once; CDR3aa: CASTGSVEGGQPQHF; CDR3nt: TGTGCCAGCACTGGTAGTGTGGAGGGCGGTCAGCCCCAGCATTTT
j_gene: TRBJ2-7; d_gene: NA; v_gene: TRBV25-1; abundance: once; CDR3aa: CASTSSEGPYEQYF; CDR3nt: TGTGCCAGTACCTCGAGTGAAGGGCCCTACGAGCAGTACTTC
j_gene: TRBJ1-1; d_gene: NA; v_gene: TRBV6-6; abundance: NA; CDR3aa: CASSYLGTEAFF; CDR3nt: TGTGCCAGCAGTTACCTGGGAACTGAAGCTTTCTTT
j_gene: TRBJ2-7; d_gene: TRBD1; v_gene: TRBV9; abundance: NA; CDR3aa: CASSVAPGQGGEQYF; CDR3nt: TGTGCCAGCAGCGTAGCTCCGGGACAGGGCGGCGAGCAGTACTTC
j_gene: TRBJ1-4; d_gene: NA; v_gene: TRBV25-1; abundance: few; CDR3aa: CASSSSRTDRGANEKLFF; CDR3nt: TGTGCCAGCAGCAGTTCCAGGACAGACCGGGGGGCTAATGAAAAACTGTTTTTT
j_gene: TRBJ2-1; d_gene: NA; v_gene: TRBV5-1; abundance: NA; CDR3aa: CASSFLKEQFF; CDR3nt: TGCGCCAGCAGCTTTTTGAAAGAGCAGTTCTTC
j_gene: TRBJ1-1; d_gene: TRBD1; v_gene: TRBV7-2; abundance: NA; CDR3aa: CASSLGGQGPNTEAFF; CDR3nt: TGTGCCAGCAGCTTAGGGGGACAGGGACCGAACACTGAAGCTTTCTTT
j_gene: TRBJ2-7; d_gene: NA; v_gene: TRBV19; abundance: many; CDR3aa: CASSTTYEQYF; CDR3nt: TGTGCCAGTAGTACCACCTACGAGCAGTACTTC
j_gene: TRBJ2-1; d_gene: NA; v_gene: TRBV5-1; abundance: once; CDR3aa: CASRHNRDEFNNEQFF; CDR3nt: TGCGCCAGCAGGCACAACAGGGACGAGTTTAACAATGAGCAGTTCTTC
j_gene: TRBJ1-2; d_gene: NA; v_gene: TRBV7-2; abundance: NA; CDR3aa: CASSFPGRNYGYTF; CDR3nt: TGTGCCAGCAGCTTCCCGGGCAGGAACTATGGCTACACCTTC
j_gene: TRBJ2-3; d_gene: TRBD1; v_gene: TRBV7-6; abundance: NA; CDR3aa: CASSLGTADTQYF; CDR3nt: TGTGCCAGCAGCCTCGGGACAGCAGATACGCAGTATTTT
j_gene: TRBJ2-4; d_gene: TRBD1; v_gene: TRBV23-1; abundance: NA; CDR3aa: CASSHPDRDRPNIQYF; CDR3nt: TGCGCCAGCAGTCATCCGGACAGGGACCGACCCAACATTCAGTACTTC
j_gene: TRBJ1-2; d_gene: NA; v_gene: TRBV29-1; abundance: NA; CDR3aa: CSVEDPAGVGNYGYTF; CDR3nt: TGCAGCGTTGAAGATCCAGCAGGTGTGGGAAACTATGGCTACACCTTC
j_gene: TRBJ1-4; d_gene: NA; v_gene: TRBV29-1; abundance: NA; CDR3aa: CSVEDEGRPTALFF; CDR3nt: TGCAGCGTTGAAGATGAGGGGCGGCCGACGGCACTGTTTTTT
j_gene: TRBJ1-2; d_gene: TRBD1; v_gene: TRBV28; abundance: NA; CDR3aa: CASSLLETGAYGYTF; CDR3nt: TGTGCCAGCAGTTTATTGGAGACAGGGGCGTATGGCTACACCTTC
j_gene: TRBJ2-3; d_gene: TRBD2; v_gene: TRBV9; abundance: NA; CDR3aa: CASSVAVASGGTLSQYF; CDR3nt: TGTGCCAGCAGCGTAGCAGTGGCTAGCGGGGGGACCCTTTCGCAGTATTTT
j_gene: TRBJ2-1; d_gene: TRBD2; v_gene: TRBV9; abundance: NA; CDR3aa: CASSVMGGGYNEQFF; CDR3nt: TGTGCCAGCAGCGTAATGGGCGGGGGCTACAATGAGCAGTTCTTC
j_gene: TRBJ2-6; d_gene: NA; v_gene: TRBV4-1; abundance: NA; CDR3aa: CASSQSRLRVFSGANVLTF; CDR3nt: TGCGCCAGCAGCCAATCTCGCCTCCGGGTCTTCTCTGGGGCCAACGTCCTGACTTTC
j_gene: TRBJ2-5; d_gene: NA; v_gene: TRBV27; abundance: few; CDR3aa: CASSSRVGETQYF; CDR3nt: TGTGCCAGCAGTTCCAGGGTGGGAGAGACCCAGTACTTC
j_gene: TRBJ2-7; d_gene: TRBD1; v_gene: TRBV29-1; abundance: NA; CDR3aa: CSVAPVGTGSYEQYF; CDR3nt: TGCAGCGTTGCTCCCGTGGGGACAGGGAGCTACGAGCAGTACTTC
j_gene: TRBJ2-7; d_gene: NA; v_gene: TRBV29-1; abundance: NA; CDR3aa: CSVVPQGREQYF; CDR3nt: TGCAGCGTTGTCCCCCAGGGGCGCGAGCAGTACTTC
j_gene: TRBJ1-5; d_gene: TRBD1; v_gene: TRBV5-6; abundance: few; CDR3aa: CASSSGTGNQPQHF; CDR3nt: TGTGCCAGCAGCTCCGGGACAGGCAATCAGCCCCAGCATTTT